This T cell receptor beta chain came from a study of shared clonotypes between healthy human individuals. Sequencing used immunoSEQ multiplex PCR; TCRdb keeps in-frame clones, though not all of them. The sample includes about 2 million clones, roughly 94% of them seen just once. CDR3 length: 12 residues. Per the germline V gene, CDR1 is KGHSH and CDR2 is LQKENI. With 3 bases removed from V and 4 bases from J, the gap between germline ends came to 6 bases. Concerning this clone itself: Other DNA sequences in the same sample also yield this CDR3.

This TCR came from a man younger than 35 in good health. The V and J genes are TRBV18 and TRBJ1-1; D uncertain. The sequenced material came from naive CD4+ T cells sorted from blood. Noted subset: CD45RA+ positively selected. The CDR3 here is CASSPQLTEAFF. The CDR3 DNA sequence: TGTGCCAGCTCACCGCAGCTCACTGAAGCTTTCTTT.